The 25 T cell receptor beta chains below come from one sample, sequenced in a study of CD8 T cells in Susac syndrome. Random hexamers were used to reverse transcribe 0.5 to 1 ug of RNA. TCRdb reprocessed the immunoSEQ multiplex PCR reads via MiXCR and lists one record per CDR3 protein. The data hold roughly 110,000 distinct CDR3 sequences, with 92% observed a single time. The sequenced sample was CD4+ T cells from PBMCs. These receptors all come from a human donor in good health.

The chain uses TRBV20-1 and TRBJ2-5; 8 bases line up with TRBD1. Germline CDR1 is DFQATT and CDR2 is SNEGSKA (reference sequence). V was pared by 5 bases and J by 5 bases, with 10 bases of the junction left unmatched. This CDR3 comprises 14 residues. The CDR3 spells CSAPSRGRLETQYF. The CDR3 nucleotides read TGCAGTGCTCCCAGCAGGGGGCGCCTCGAGACCCAGTACTTC.

This clonotype was observed a few times. The rearrangement links TRBV7-6 to TRBJ2-7; D call uncertain. The CDR3 is 11 residues long. Germline values: CDR1 SGHVS, CDR2 FNYEAQ. Trimming pared 11 bases from V and 3 bases from J, leaving 11 bases between. The CDR3 loop is CASGMGYEQYF. The CDR3 DNA reads as TGTGCCTCCGGAATGGGCTACGAGCAGTACTTC.

For the CDR3, the DNA is TGTGCCAGCAGCACTCCCGGGACAGGGGTCTACGAGCAGTACTTC. The encoded protein is CASSTPGTGVYEQYF. The chain is built from TRBV7-9 and TRBJ2-7; 10 positions match TRBD1. Looked up from germline, CDR1 is SEHNR and CDR2 is FQNEAQ (reference sequence). Trimming cost V 5 bases and J 3 bases; bases outside gene matches: 7. This CDR3 is 15 amino acids long.

The CDR3 sequence: CASSGSGVNTEAFF. The CDR3 bases are TGTGCCAGCAGCGGAAGCGGGGTAAACACTGAAGCTTTCTTT. The rearrangement joins TRBV7-9 to TRBJ1-1, with D unresolved. This CDR3 region has 14 residues. Deletions cut 5 bases from V and 2 bases from J, with 12 bases between. The germline CDR1 and CDR2 sequences are SEHNR and FQNEAQ (reference sequence).

The genes are TRBV7-2 and TRBJ2-3, with TRBD2 matching over 13 bases. There are 16 residues in the CDR3. After removal of 1 base from V and 8 bases from J, the junction contained 6 bases not matched to a gene. Per germline, CDR1 SGHTA and CDR2 FQGNSA. The CDR3 DNA reads TGTGCCAGCAGCTTAGAACTAGCGGGGGGGCTAGGTACGCAGTATTTT. As protein: CASSLELAGGLGTQYF.

J is TRBJ2-2 and V is TRBV6-1; the match to TRBD2 covers 7 bases. The length of the CDR3 is 16 residues. The germline gives CDR1 MNHNS, CDR2 SASEGT. Unmatched junction bases numbered 12, after V lost 6 bases and J lost 5 bases. CDR3: CASRKGGGRNTGELFF. As DNA, the CDR3 is TGTGCCAGCAGAAAGGGCGGGGGAAGAAATACCGGGGAGCTGTTTTTT.

This clonotype was seen a single time. The chain couples TRBV27 to TRBJ2-1, with TRBD2 matching 7 bases. Losses at the gene ends were 0 bases for V and 4 bases for J; bases not matched to a gene: 9. Germline loops: CDR1 MNHEY, CDR2 SMNVEV (reference sequence). CDR3 length: 17 amino acids. CDR3 loop: CASSLSSGLVPYNEQFF. DNA for the CDR3: TGTGCCAGCAGTTTATCGTCTGGACTAGTCCCTTACAATGAGCAGTTCTTC.

This sequence joins TRBV14 and TRBJ2-1, with 10 bases fitting TRBD2. Germline loops: CDR1 SGHDN, CDR2 FVKESK. V lost 6 bases to trimming and J lost 8 bases; unmatched junction nucleotides: 10. CDR3 length equals 15 residues. CDR3 amino acids: CASRSGTSVRDEQFF. The CDR3 nucleotides are TGTGCCAGCAGGTCCGGGACTAGCGTCCGGGATGAGCAGTTCTTC.

The CDR3 sequence is CSARRASGGVVYEQYF. As DNA, the CDR3 is TGCAGTGCCAGACGGGCTAGCGGGGGAGTGGTTTACGAGCAGTACTTC. The chain is built from TRBV20-1 and TRBJ2-7; 10 bases align to TRBD2. With 6 bases clipped from V and 4 bases from J, the junction kept 15 bases outside the gene matches. Germline lookup yields CDR1 DFQATT and CDR2 SNEGSKA (reference sequence). The CDR3 is 16 amino acids.

J is TRBJ2-7 and V is TRBV5-1, with TRBD1 matching 12 bases. The CDR3 spans 19 residues. Germline CDR1 reads SGHRS; CDR2 reads YFSETQ. The trim removed 2 bases at V and 0 bases at J, leaving 12 bases unmatched. The CDR3 region has the DNA TGCGCCAGCAGCTTCGAGATTTCGGGACAGGGGGCCTACTCCTACGAGCAGTACTTC. The encoded protein is CASSFEISGQGAYSYEQYF. The full variable domain, its missing parts supplied by reference TRBV5-1 and TRBJ2-7, is KAGVTQTPRYLIKTRGQQVTLSCSPISGHRSVSWYQQTPGQGLQFLFEYFSETQRNKGNFPGRFSGRQFSNSRSEMNVSTLELGDSALYLCASSFEISGQGAYSYEQYFGPGTRLTVT.

In DNA form, the CDR3 reads TGCGCCAGCAGCTTGGATCTCCGACGGGAAACTGAAGCTTTCTTT. The encoded protein is CASSLDLRRETEAFF. The genes are TRBV5-1 and TRBJ1-1; no clear D. V was pared by 0 bases and J by 5 bases, with 14 bases between. The CDR3 is 15 residues long. The germline V gene encodes CDR1 SGHRS and CDR2 YFSETQ.

This clonotype was counted a single time. The CDR3 is CASSPGLASTGELFF. CDR3 nucleotide sequence: TGTGCCAGCAGCCCCGGACTAGCTTCGACCGGGGAGCTGTTTTTT. V and J are TRBV7-2 and TRBJ2-2, with 8 bases matching TRBD2. The CDR3 is 15 amino acids. Losses at the gene ends were 5 bases for V and 5 bases for J; bases not matched to a gene: 7. Germline CDR1 and CDR2: SGHTA and FQGNSA.

The chain joins TRBV7-3 to TRBJ2-1, with 8 bases matching TRBD1. Germline V lookup: CDR1 SGHTA, CDR2 FQGTGA. There are 16 residues in the CDR3. V was clipped by 4 bases and J by 3 bases; unmatched bases: 8. The CDR3 DNA reads TGTGCCAGCAGCTCTTACGTGACAGGGGACTACAATGAGCAGTTCTTC. Translating it yields CASSSYVTGDYNEQFF.

The rearrangement links TRBV30 to TRBJ2-7, with D tentatively TRBD1 (5 bases). The CDR3 loop spans 12 amino acids. V was shortened by 4 bases and J by 1 base, with 8 bases between the two germline ends. CDR1 is GTSNPN and CDR2 is SVGIG in the germline V gene (reference sequence). The CDR3 sequence: CAWTSGSYEQYF. CDR3 sequence (DNA): TGTGCCTGGACATCAGGGTCCTACGAGCAGTACTTC.

The rearrangement uses TRBV18 and TRBJ2-1, with D hard to call. Deletions cut 3 bases from V and 7 bases from J, with 7 bases between. Germline V gene data show CDR1 as KGHSH and CDR2 as LQKENI. This CDR3 contains 12 residues. The CDR3 loop reads CASSPPSNEQFF. DNA of the CDR3: TGTGCCAGCTCACCTCCGTCGAATGAGCAGTTCTTC.

The rearrangement joins TRBV5-1 to TRBJ1-4, with 9 bases fitting TRBD1. The trim removed 7 bases at V and 6 bases at J, leaving 7 bases unmatched. Germline loops: CDR1 SGHRS, CDR2 YFSETQ. This CDR3 comprises 14 residues. Written as DNA, the CDR3 is TGCGCCAGCGGAGAAACAGGGGGCGATGAAAAACTGTTTTTT. Amino acid sequence: CASGETGGDEKLFF.

J is TRBJ2-1 and V is TRBV6-6; TRBD2 matches at 7 bases. V lost 4 bases to trimming and J lost 8 bases; unmatched junction nucleotides: 8. Germline-derived CDR1 and CDR2 are MNHNY and SVGAGI (reference sequence). The CDR3 has 14 residues. CDR3 DNA: TGTGCCAGCAGTTGGTCGACTAGCCAGGATGAGCAGTTCTTC. The encoded protein is CASSWSTSQDEQFF.

The rearrangement joins TRBV18 to TRBJ1-5; D uncertain. Germline values: CDR1 KGHSH, CDR2 LQKENI. The V end lost 1 base, the J end lost 0 bases, and 10 bases lay between the germline ends. The CDR3 runs 16 residues. The CDR3 region is CASSPLGRNSNQPQHF. CDR3 coding DNA: TGTGCCAGCTCACCACTCGGGCGGAATAGCAATCAGCCCCAGCATTTT.

This rearrangement joins TRBV7-9 to TRBJ1-2, with D possibly being TRBD1 (5 bases). This CDR3 region has 19 residues. Germline V lookup: CDR1 SEHNR, CDR2 FQNEAQ (reference sequence). Trimming took off 1 base at V and 7 bases at J, with 28 bases between the two ends. CDR3 protein: CASSLDNRQGNTLQRGYTF. In nucleotides, the CDR3 is TGTGCCAGCAGCTTAGACAATCGGCAGGGTAATACCCTCCAGCGTGGCTACACCTTC.

The chain employs TRBV4-3 and TRBJ2-1; D not certain. The CDR3 loop spans 14 amino acids. The V end lost 0 bases, the J end lost 4 bases, and 7 bases lay between the germline ends. Per germline, CDR1 LGHNA and CDR2 YSLEER. In nucleotides, the CDR3 is TGCGCCAGCAGCCAAGATTATCCGTACAATGAGCAGTTCTTC. Its translation: CASSQDYPYNEQFF.

V is TRBV7-2 and J is TRBJ2-7, with 11 nucleotides matching TRBD1. The CDR3 consists of 15 residues. CDR1 and CDR2 from the germline V gene are SGHTA and FQGNSA. Trimming at V came to 2 bases and at J to 5 bases, leaving 5 bases not matched to a gene. CDR3 sequence: CASSLFRTGGNEQYF. In DNA, the CDR3 is TGTGCCAGCAGCTTATTTAGGACAGGGGGCAACGAGCAGTACTTC.

J is TRBJ2-7 and V is TRBV4-3; no clear D gene. Germline V gene data show CDR1 as LGHNA and CDR2 as YSLEER. Trimming shortened V by 0 bases and J by 0 bases, and 9 bases separated the two germline ends. CDR3 length: 15 residues. The CDR3 is CASSQEVRSSYEQYF. In nucleotides, the CDR3 is TGCGCCAGCAGCCAAGAGGTGCGGAGCTCCTACGAGCAGTACTTC.

This chain uses TRBV7-9 with TRBJ2-1; 7 nucleotides match TRBD1. Germline V gives CDR1 SEHNR, CDR2 FQNEAQ (reference sequence). V lost 5 bases to trimming and J lost 5 bases; unmatched junction nucleotides: 12. The CDR3 runs to 16 residues. The CDR3 DNA reads as TGTGCCAGCAGCGGCATCTTAGGACAGGTAAACAATGAGCAGTTCTTC. It is translated as CASSGILGQVNNEQFF.

The genes are TRBV19 and TRBJ2-1; no firm D call. The V end was cut by 4 bases, the J end by 7 bases, with 14 bases between. The CDR3 contains 14 residues. From germline, CDR1 is LNHDA and CDR2 SQIVND (reference sequence). The CDR3 is CASSTRPARNEQFF. DNA of the CDR3: TGTGCCAGTAGTACGCGACCCGCTCGTAATGAGCAGTTCTTC.

This chain links TRBV3-1 with TRBJ1-5; 12 bases are a match to TRBD1. J gave up 10 bases and V 4 bases, and 5 bases lay outside the gene matches. Germline V gene sequence: CDR1 LGHDT, CDR2 YNNKEL (reference sequence). The CDR3 extends over 14 amino acids. CDR3: CASSLGTGGLPQHF. In DNA form, the CDR3 reads TGTGCCAGCAGCCTGGGGACAGGGGGCCTACCCCAGCATTTT.